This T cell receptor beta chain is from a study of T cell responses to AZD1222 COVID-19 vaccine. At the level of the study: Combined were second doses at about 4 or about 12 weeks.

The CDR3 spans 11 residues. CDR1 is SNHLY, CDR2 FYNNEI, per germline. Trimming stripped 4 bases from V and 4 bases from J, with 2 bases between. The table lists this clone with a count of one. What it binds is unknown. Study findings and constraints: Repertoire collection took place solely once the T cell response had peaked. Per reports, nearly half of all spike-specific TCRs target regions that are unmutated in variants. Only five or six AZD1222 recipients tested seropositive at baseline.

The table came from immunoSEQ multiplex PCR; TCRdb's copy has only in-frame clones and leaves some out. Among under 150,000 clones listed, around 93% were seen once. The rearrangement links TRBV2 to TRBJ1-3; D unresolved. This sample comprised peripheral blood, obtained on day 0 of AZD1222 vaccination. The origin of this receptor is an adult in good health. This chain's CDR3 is CASSAGNTIYF. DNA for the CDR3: TGTGCCAGCAGTGCCGGAAACACCATATATTTT. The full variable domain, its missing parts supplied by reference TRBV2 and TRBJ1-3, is EPEVTQTPSHQVTQMGQEVILRCVPISNHLYFYWYRQILGQKVEFLVSFYNNEISEKSEIFDDQFSVERPDGSNFTLKIRSTKLEDSAMYFCASSAGNTIYFGEGSWLTVV.